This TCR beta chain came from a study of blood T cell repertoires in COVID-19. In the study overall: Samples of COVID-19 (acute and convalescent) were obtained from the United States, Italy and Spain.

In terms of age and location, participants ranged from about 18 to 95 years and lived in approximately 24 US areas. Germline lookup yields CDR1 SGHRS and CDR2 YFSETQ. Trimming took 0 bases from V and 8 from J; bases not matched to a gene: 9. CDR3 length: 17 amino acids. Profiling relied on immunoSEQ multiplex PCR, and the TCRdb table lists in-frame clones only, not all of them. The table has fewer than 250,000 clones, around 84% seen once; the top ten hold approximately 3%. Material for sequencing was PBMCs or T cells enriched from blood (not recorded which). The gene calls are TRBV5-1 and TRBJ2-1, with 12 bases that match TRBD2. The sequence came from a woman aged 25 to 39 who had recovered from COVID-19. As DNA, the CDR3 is TGCGCCAGCAGCTTGGCGGATCTAGCGGGAGGGTGGGATGAGCAGTTCTTC. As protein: CASSLADLAGGWDEQFF.